This T cell receptor beta chain was recovered during a study of prognosis after radiotherapy for stage I lung cancer. At the level of the study: SBRT spanned 3 to 5 fractions, reaching a biologically effective dose of at least 100 Gy. Concurrent therapy was not administered with stereotactic body radiotherapy to any patient. Radiotherapy was followed by distant metastases in a few patients, which appeared at a median of around seven months; 15 patients showed no significant progression.

Amplification of TCR beta CDR3 from genomic DNA used two-round multiplex PCR. Primers were specific to each TRBV and TRBJ gene in first-round PCR. Universal primers drove the second round of PCR amplification. TCRdb reanalysed the multiplex PCR reads using MiXCR and keeps one entry per CDR3 protein. The sample records nearly 25,000 distinct CDR3 sequences, 35% to 40% being singletons. This clonotype was observed at least ten times. This sample comprised PBMCs, obtained before or after stereotactic body radiation therapy (not recorded which). The clonotype originates from a donor aged 50 or older with non-small cell lung cancer.

This chain's CDR3 is CASSLWGGPSYGYTF. The CDR3 DNA follows: TGTGCCAGCAGTTTATGGGGGGGACCAAGCTATGGCTACACCTTC. This chain connects TRBV12-3 or TRBV12-4 to TRBJ1-2; TRBD1 might be the D (5 bases). CDR3 length equals 15 residues. V lost 2 bases and J 4 bases, leaving 14 bases between the germline ends.